The 3 T cell receptor beta chains below come from one sample, sequenced in a study of T-cell memory formation after mild COVID-19. Using its own MiXCR run on the 5' RACE reads, TCRdb lists one record per CDR3 protein. The sample has some 40,000 distinct CDR3 sequences; 7.3% are singletons. The specimen was PBMCs or a T cell subset sorted from them (not recorded which). The receptors here all came from a man in his late teens or twenties who had mild COVID-19 (a few samples of this study predate the infection). Cell type and time point are not known.

Many counts were recorded for this clonotype. In nucleotides, the CDR3 is TGTGCCAGCTCACCACGTCAAGCCGGGGCCAACGTCCTGACTTTC. Protein product: CASSPRQAGANVLTF. The chain combines TRBV18 with TRBJ2-6; no clear D. Germline V gives CDR1 KGHSH, CDR2 LQKENI. The CDR3 length is 15 residues. V was clipped by 1 base and J by 4 bases, with 8 bases between them.

In its sample, this clonotype was seen a few times. J is TRBJ1-1 and V is TRBV7-9; D unresolved. Germline V gene sequence: CDR1 SEHNR, CDR2 FQNEAQ (reference sequence). CDR3 length: 15 amino acids. The germline V and J ends were trimmed by 5 bases and 4 bases, with 17 bases remaining between them. This CDR3 is CASSPTRWVGTEAFF. In DNA form, the CDR3 reads TGTGCCAGCAGCCCAACCCGCTGGGTTGGCACTGAAGCTTTCTTT.

The chain couples TRBV7-9 to TRBJ1-1; possible D gene TRBD1, 6 bases. There are 14 residues in the CDR3. Trimming took 2 bases from V and 7 from J, leaving 14 bases between them. CDR1 is SEHNR, CDR2 FQNEAQ, per germline (reference sequence). The CDR3 is CASSLSRGQGEAFF. The DNA of the CDR3 is TGTGCCAGCAGCTTATCAAGGGGACAAGGTGAAGCTTTCTTT.